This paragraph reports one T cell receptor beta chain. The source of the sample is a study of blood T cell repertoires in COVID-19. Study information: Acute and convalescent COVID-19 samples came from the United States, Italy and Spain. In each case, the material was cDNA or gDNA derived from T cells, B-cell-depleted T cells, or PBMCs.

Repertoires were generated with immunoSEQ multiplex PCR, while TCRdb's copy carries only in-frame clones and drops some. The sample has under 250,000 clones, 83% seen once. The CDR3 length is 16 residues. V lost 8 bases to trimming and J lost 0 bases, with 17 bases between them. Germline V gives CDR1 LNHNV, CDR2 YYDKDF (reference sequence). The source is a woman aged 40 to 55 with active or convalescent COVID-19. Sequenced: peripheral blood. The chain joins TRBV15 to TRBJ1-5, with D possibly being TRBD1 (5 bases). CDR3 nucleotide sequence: TGTGCCACCCAGGAGGGCACAGGCTATAGCAATCAGCCCCAGCATTTT. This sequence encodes CATQEGTGYSNQPQHF.